This paragraph reports one TCR beta chain. As yet, its antigen is unknown. The entry originates in a study of pediatric ulcerative colitis. Across the whole study: Most patients had pancolitis, and two had left-sided colitis. General observations from the study: Two rectal clonotypes were found only in ulcerative colitis patients, all of them. Rectal repertoires separated controls, mild-moderate and acute severe colitis.

Sequencing was performed with immunoSEQ multiplex PCR; in TCRdb, only in-frame clones are kept and a portion is missing. The sample contains 25,000 to 35,000 clones, about four fifths of which appear only once. The CDR3 is 16 residues long. Deletions cut 2 bases from V and 2 bases from J, with 13 bases between. Germline V gene data show CDR1 as MNHNY and CDR2 as SVGAGI (reference sequence). V is TRBV6-6 and J is TRBJ2-1; D gene unclear. The material sequenced was blood. The sequence was obtained from a boy younger than 18 with severe ulcerative colitis. CDR3 amino acids: CASSYPDQAAYNEQFF. The CDR3 nucleotides are TGTGCCAGCAGTTACCCCGACCAGGCAGCCTACAATGAGCAGTTCTTC.